Below are 21 T cell receptor beta chains sequenced from a single sample in a study of cytomegalovirus exposure and HLA in healthy donors. Amplification used 60 Vbeta primers and 13 Jbeta primers. This table comes from immunoSEQ multiplex PCR, and its TCRdb copy is limited to in-frame clones, with some not included. The table shows some 160,000 clones, with roughly three quarters occurring only once. The sequencing sample was made of PBMCs. Source of these receptors: a middle-aged woman in good health and CMV-seronegative.

Comment on this clone: Relative to the germline gene, one junction end is altered; a read error may explain this. J is TRBJ1-2 and V is TRBV7-9; 8 nucleotides line up with TRBD1. CDR3 length equals 14 residues. Germline lookup yields CDR1 SEHNR and CDR2 FQNEAQ (reference sequence). The CDR3 region is CSSSPWTGNYGYTF. The CDR3 nucleotides are TGTTCCAGCAGCCCGTGGACAGGGAACTATGGCTACACCTTC. The full variable domain, in which reference TRBV7-9 and TRBJ1-2 provide the parts outside the CDR3, is DTGVSQNPRHKITKRGQNVTFRCDPISEHNRLYWYRQTLGQGPEFLTYFQNEAQLEKSRLLSDRFSAERPKGSFSTLEIQRTEQGDSAMYLCSSSPWTGNYGYTFGSGTRLTVV.

This clone was picked up a small number of times. V and J are TRBV18 and TRBJ2-2; 7 bases align to TRBD2. Germline V gives CDR1 KGHSH, CDR2 LQKENI. The V and J ends lost 6 bases and 3 bases, in that order; junction bases with no gene match: 10. CDR3 length equals 16 residues. CDR3 DNA sequence: TGTGCCAGCTCCCCGCGGGCGGGAGTTGACACCGGGGAGCTGTTTTTT. Translating it yields CASSPRAGVDTGELFF.

The chain has TRBV2 and TRBJ1-5; D is uncertain. The CDR3 runs to 14 residues. Germline loops: CDR1 SNHLY, CDR2 FYNNEI. V dropped 5 bases and J dropped 2 bases, with 10 bases sitting between them. In DNA, the CDR3 is TGTGCCAGCAGTCCGGGTCGAGGCAATCAGCCCCAGCATTTT. Encoded protein: CASSPGRGNQPQHF.

The genes are TRBV6-1 and TRBJ2-5; TRBD1 might be the D (7 bases). Germline CDR1 reads MNHNS; CDR2 reads SASEGT. V was cut by 2 bases and J by 12 bases, with 13 bases left in between. This CDR3 has 12 residues. CDR3 sequence: CASSEQGGLEYF. Written as DNA, the CDR3 is TGTGCCAGCAGTGAACAGGGGGGCTTGGAGTACTTC.

This clone was seen just once. The chain employs TRBV5-5 and TRBJ1-5; 8 positions agree with TRBD1. The CDR3 has 14 amino acids. J gave up 2 bases and V 4 bases, and 2 bases lay outside the gene matches. CDR1 is SGHKS and CDR2 is YYEKEE in the germline V gene (reference sequence). CDR3 in amino acids: CASSQQGGNQPQHF. The CDR3 DNA reads as TGTGCCAGCAGCCAACAGGGGGGCAATCAGCCCCAGCATTTT.

The rearrangement joins TRBV10-2 to TRBJ2-7; no reliable D call. V shed 0 bases and J shed 4 bases, with 7 bases lying between them. Germline loops: CDR1 WSHSY, CDR2 SAAADI. CDR3 length: 13 amino acids. In nucleotides, the CDR3 is TGCGCCAGCAGTGAGTCTATAGAATACGAGCAGTACTTC. Translation gives CASSESIEYEQYF.

The rearrangement joins TRBV30 to TRBJ2-1; 9 nucleotides align to TRBD2. V lost 2 bases and J lost 13; bases outside the gene matches: 6. Germline-derived CDR1 and CDR2 are GTSNPN and SVGIG (reference sequence). CDR3 size: 12 residues. The chain's CDR3 is CAWSYSGGIQFF. Here the CDR3 DNA reads TGTGCCTGGAGTTATAGCGGGGGTATTCAGTTCTTC.

As concerns this clone: One end of the junction is discordant with germline, which a read error may explain. DNA for the CDR3: TGTGTCAGCAGTTACGGGCAGGGGGTTCAGCCCCAGCATTTT. Protein product: CVSSYGQGVQPQHF. The V and J genes are TRBV6-5 and TRBJ1-5; 7 nucleotides align to TRBD1. The CDR3 has 14 amino acids. Germline CDR1 is MNHEY and CDR2 is SVGAGI.

The rearrangement joins TRBV7-9 to TRBJ2-7, with a possible D match to TRBD2 (5 bases). The CDR3 is 14 residues long. Germline V gene data show CDR1 as SEHNR and CDR2 as FQNEAQ (reference sequence). V lost 4 bases, J lost 1 base, and 11 bases lay in between. The CDR3 DNA reads TGTGCCAGCAGCTCGACCGAGGGTTCCTACGAGCAGTACTTC. It translates to CASSSTEGSYEQYF.

This chain connects TRBV1 to TRBJ2-7; TRBD1 reflects the table's D call only, with no check against the DNA. TRBV1 is deemed a pseudogene. The CDR3 covers 15 residues. CDR3 bases: TGCACCAGCAGCTTCGAAACGGACAGGGACTACGAGCAGTACTTC. Its translation: CTSSFETDRDYEQYF.

This chain connects TRBV2 to TRBJ2-2; D remains ambiguous. In germline, CDR1 is SNHLY, CDR2 FYNNEI. With 4 bases removed from V and 1 base from J, the gap between germline ends came to 13 bases. The CDR3 runs 16 residues. CDR3 sequence: CASSGSTLRNTGELFF. DNA for the CDR3: TGTGCCAGCAGTGGAAGTACCCTTAGGAACACCGGGGAGCTGTTTTTT.

The chain links TRBV28 to TRBJ1-3, with D possibly matching TRBD1 (6 bases). This CDR3 has 14 residues. V lost 6 bases to trimming and J lost 4 bases, with 13 bases between them. CDR1 and CDR2 from the germline V gene are MDHEN and SYDVKM. CDR3 in DNA: TGTGCCAGCAGCCTAGGGGGGGGAGGAAACACCATATATTTT. Its translation: CASSLGGGGNTIYF.

In its sample, this clone was seen a few times. The chain employs TRBV11-2 and TRBJ2-7; TRBD1 matches 9 bases. CDR1 and CDR2 (germline): SGHAT, FQNNGV. V dropped 1 base and J dropped 3; count of bases not matched to a gene: 7. The CDR3 loop spans 16 amino acids. The CDR3 sequence: CASSLGRTGELYEQYF. The DNA of the CDR3 is TGTGCCAGCAGCTTAGGCCGGACAGGGGAACTCTACGAGCAGTACTTC.

The rearrangement links TRBV28 to TRBJ1-6; possible D gene TRBD1, 5 bases. The CDR3 loop spans 17 amino acids. The germline gives CDR1 MDHEN, CDR2 SYDVKM. Trimming removed 7 bases at V and 0 bases at J, with 16 bases between. CDR3 in DNA: TGTGCCAGCACCACGGGGGGTATAGCCTCCTATAATTCACCCCTCCACTTT. Protein product: CASTTGGIASYNSPLHF.

V usage is TRBV16 and J usage is TRBJ1-3; D unclear. Germline V CDR1 and CDR2: KGHSY, FQNENV. Trimming cost V 6 bases and J 0 bases, with 15 bases left between them. The CDR3 length is 16 residues. Here the CDR3 reads CASSLRGGISGNTIYF. CDR3 nucleotide sequence: TGTGCCAGCAGTCTACGAGGAGGTATCTCTGGAAACACCATATATTTT. Full variable domain (missing parts from reference TRBV16 and TRBJ1-3): GEEVAQTPKHLVRGEGQKAKLYCAPIKGHSYVFWYQQVLKNEFKFLISFQNENVFDETGMPKERFSAKCLPNSPCSLEIQATKLEDSAVYFCASSLRGGISGNTIYFGEGSWLTVV.

The CDR3: CASSQTGNSYEQYF. Here the CDR3 DNA reads TGTGCCAGCAGCCAAACAGGGAATAGCTACGAGCAGTACTTC. V usage is TRBV6-6 and J usage is TRBJ2-5; TRBD1 is a possible D gene (6 bases). With the DNA end fitting TRBJ2-7 better, the J assignment may be wrong. The CDR3 extends over 14 amino acids. CDR1 is MNHNY, CDR2 SVGAGI, per germline (reference sequence).

The V and J genes are TRBV5-1 and TRBJ2-1, with 11 nucleotides matching TRBD2. The CDR3 has 16 amino acids. The germline CDR1 and CDR2 sequences are SGHRS and YFSETQ. Trimming took 3 bases from V and 0 from J; bases not matched to a gene: 2. The CDR3 DNA follows: TGCGCCAGCAGCTGGGGACTAGCGGCCTCCTACAATGAGCAGTTCTTC. Amino acids: CASSWGLAASYNEQFF.

This clone has just a few counts. This chain uses TRBV15 with TRBJ1-2; 9 positions agree with TRBD1. The CDR3 is made up of 13 amino acids. J lost 5 bases, V lost 3 bases, and 1 base had no gene match. Germline CDR1 reads LNHNV; CDR2 reads YYDKDF (reference sequence). The CDR3 region has the DNA TGTGCCACCAGCAGCGGACAGGGGTATGGCTACACCTTC. Residues: CATSSGQGYGYTF.

This chain joins TRBV7-2 and TRBJ2-5; D gene uncertain. The V end was cut by 2 bases, the J end by 3 bases, with 7 bases between. CDR1 and CDR2 from the germline V gene are SGHTA and FQGNSA. The CDR3 has 13 amino acids. CDR3 in DNA: TGTGCCAGCAGCTTACGGCGGAAAGAGACCCAGTACTTC. Translated, it gives CASSLRRKETQYF.

Sample share makes this clone medium-sized. The rearrangement links TRBV6-4 to TRBJ2-2; 10 nucleotides align to TRBD1. The CDR3 runs to 17 residues. Looked up from germline, CDR1 is MRHNA and CDR2 is SNTAGT. J lost 4 bases, V lost 2 bases, and 7 bases had no gene match. CDR3 sequence (DNA): TGTGCCAGCAGTGACGCCACCGGGACAGGGGTCACCGGGGAGCTGTTTTTT. It codes for CASSDATGTGVTGELFF.

This clone was counted between two and nine times. The rearrangement uses TRBV18 and TRBJ2-2; TRBD2 aligns across 8 bases. Germline CDR1 is KGHSH and CDR2 is LQKENI. This CDR3 is 16 amino acids long. Trimming cost V 5 bases and J 7 bases; bases outside gene matches: 12. As DNA, the CDR3 is TGTGCCAGCTCATCGCAGCGGGAGAGGAGGTTCGGGGAGCTGTTTTTT. Translation: CASSSQRERRFGELFF.